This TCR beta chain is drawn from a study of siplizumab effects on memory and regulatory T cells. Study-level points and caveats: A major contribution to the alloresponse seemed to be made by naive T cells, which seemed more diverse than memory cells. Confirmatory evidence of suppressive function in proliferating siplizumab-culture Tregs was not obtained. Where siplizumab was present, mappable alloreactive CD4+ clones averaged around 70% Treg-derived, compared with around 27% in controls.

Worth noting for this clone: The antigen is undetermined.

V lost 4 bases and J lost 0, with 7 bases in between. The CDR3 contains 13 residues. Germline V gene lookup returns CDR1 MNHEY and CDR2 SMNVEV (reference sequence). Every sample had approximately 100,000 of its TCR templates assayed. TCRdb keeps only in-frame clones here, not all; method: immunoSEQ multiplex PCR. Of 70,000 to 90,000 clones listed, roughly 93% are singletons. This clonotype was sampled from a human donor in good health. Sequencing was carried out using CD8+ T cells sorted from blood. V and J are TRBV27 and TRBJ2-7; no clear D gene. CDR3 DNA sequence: TGTGCCAGCAGTTCCCCCCTCTCCTACGAGCAGTACTTC. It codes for CASSSPLSYEQYF.